This record concerns one T cell receptor (beta chain) sequence. Its antigen is undetermined. This CDR3 is built from 13 residues. Trimming removed 3 bases from V and 2 bases from J, with 8 bases in between. Germline V gives CDR1 SGDLS, CDR2 YYNGEE. This record comes from a study of cytomegalovirus exposure and HLA in healthy donors. General study results and limits: Listed as cytomegalovirus-associated were 170 or so TCR beta chains. Presence/absence analyses rested on an assumption that sequencing depth was roughly uniform across donors.

PCR used 60 Vbeta primers and 13 Jbeta primers. As handled by the study authors: There were 80 million or so unique TCR beta chains by a later count, and approximately 11 million of them were shared. Sequenced by immunoSEQ multiplex PCR; TCRdb stores in-frame clones only, minus some. D and trimming come from the DNA, and the V and J calls and clone size come from that table. The repertoire holds about 110,000 clones, with roughly 70% as singletons. The chain is built from TRBV9 and TRBJ2-5; D is possibly TRBD1 (6 bases). The TCR comes from a man under 40 in good health and CMV-seropositive. The sequencing input was PBMCs. The CDR3 nucleotides are TGTGCCAGCAGCGAACAGGGACAAGAGACCCAGTACTTC. Residues: CASSEQGQETQYF.